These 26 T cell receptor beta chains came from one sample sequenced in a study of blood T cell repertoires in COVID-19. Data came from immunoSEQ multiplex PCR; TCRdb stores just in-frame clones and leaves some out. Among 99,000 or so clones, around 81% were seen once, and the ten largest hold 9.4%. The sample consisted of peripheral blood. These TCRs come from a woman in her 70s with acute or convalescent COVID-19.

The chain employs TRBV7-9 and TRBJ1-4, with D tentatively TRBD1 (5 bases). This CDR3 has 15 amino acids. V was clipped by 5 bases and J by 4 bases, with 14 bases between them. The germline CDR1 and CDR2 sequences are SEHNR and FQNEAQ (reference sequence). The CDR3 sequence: CASSRLGGVNEKLFF. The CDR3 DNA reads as TGTGCCAGCAGCCGACTTGGGGGGGTTAATGAAAAACTGTTTTTT.

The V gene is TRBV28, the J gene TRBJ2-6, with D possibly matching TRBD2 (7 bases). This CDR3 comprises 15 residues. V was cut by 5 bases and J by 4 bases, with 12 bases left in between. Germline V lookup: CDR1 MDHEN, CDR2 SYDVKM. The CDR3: CASSRRGAGANVLTF. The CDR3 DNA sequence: TGTGCCAGCAGTCGCCGGGGGGCGGGGGCCAACGTCCTGACTTTC.

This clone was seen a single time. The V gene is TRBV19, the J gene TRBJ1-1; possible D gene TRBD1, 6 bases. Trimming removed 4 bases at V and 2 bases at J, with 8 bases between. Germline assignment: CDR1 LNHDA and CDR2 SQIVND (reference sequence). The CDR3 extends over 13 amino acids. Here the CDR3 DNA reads TGTGCCAGTAGTAGGACAGTCAACACTGAAGCTTTCTTT. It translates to CASSRTVNTEAFF. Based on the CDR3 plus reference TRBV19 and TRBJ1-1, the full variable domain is DGGITQSPKYLFRKEGQNVTLSCEQNLNHDAMYWYRQDPGQGLRLIYYSQIVNDFQKGDIAEGYSVSREKKESFPLTVTSAQKNPTAFYLCASSRTVNTEAFFGQGTRLTVV.

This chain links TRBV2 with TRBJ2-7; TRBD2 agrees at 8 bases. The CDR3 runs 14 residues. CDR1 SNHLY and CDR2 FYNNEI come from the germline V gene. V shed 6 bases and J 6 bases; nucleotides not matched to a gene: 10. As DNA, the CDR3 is TGTGCCAGCAGAGGAACGCGGGGGGCCCTCGAGCAGTACTTC. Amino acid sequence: CASRGTRGALEQYF.

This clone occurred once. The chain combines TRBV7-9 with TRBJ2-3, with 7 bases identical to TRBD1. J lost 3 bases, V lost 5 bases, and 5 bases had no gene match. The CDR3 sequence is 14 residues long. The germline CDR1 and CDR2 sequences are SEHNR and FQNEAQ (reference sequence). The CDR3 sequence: CASSPDRLTDTQYF. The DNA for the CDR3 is TGTGCCAGCAGCCCGGACAGGTTAACAGATACGCAGTATTTT.

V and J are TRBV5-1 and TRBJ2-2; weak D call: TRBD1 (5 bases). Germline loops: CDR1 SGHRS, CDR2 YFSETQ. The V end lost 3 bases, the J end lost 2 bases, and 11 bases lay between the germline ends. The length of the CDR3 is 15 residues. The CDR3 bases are TGCGCCAGCAGCTCGGACACCACCAACACCGGGGAGCTGTTTTTT. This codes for CASSSDTTNTGELFF.

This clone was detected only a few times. The CDR3, as DNA: TGTGCCAGCGCTCCGGGTAGCTCCTACGAGCAGTACTTC. Translated, it gives CASAPGSSYEQYF. The chain employs TRBV27 and TRBJ2-7; D uncertain. CDR1 is MNHEY and CDR2 is SMNVEV in the germline V gene (reference sequence). The CDR3 has 13 amino acids. Trimming stripped 8 bases from V and 0 bases from J, with 11 bases between.

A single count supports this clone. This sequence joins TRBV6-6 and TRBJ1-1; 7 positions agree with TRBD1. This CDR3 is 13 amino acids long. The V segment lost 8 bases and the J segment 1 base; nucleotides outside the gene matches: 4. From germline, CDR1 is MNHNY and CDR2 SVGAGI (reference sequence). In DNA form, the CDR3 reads TGTGCCAGCCACCGGGACAGGAACACTGAAGCTTTCTTT. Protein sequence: CASHRDRNTEAFF.

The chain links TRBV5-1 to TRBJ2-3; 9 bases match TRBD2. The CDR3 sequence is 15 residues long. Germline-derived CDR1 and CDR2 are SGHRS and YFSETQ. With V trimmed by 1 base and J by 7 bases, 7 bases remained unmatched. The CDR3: CASSLSLAGQNTQYF. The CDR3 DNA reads TGCGCCAGCAGCTTGTCTCTAGCGGGGCAAAATACGCAGTATTTT.

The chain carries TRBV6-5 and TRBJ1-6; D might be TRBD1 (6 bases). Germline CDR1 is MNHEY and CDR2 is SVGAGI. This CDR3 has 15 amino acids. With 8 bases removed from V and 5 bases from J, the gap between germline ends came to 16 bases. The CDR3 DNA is TGTGCCAGCGAGATGACAGGCCGACATAATTCACCCCTCCACTTT. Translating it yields CASEMTGRHNSPLHF.

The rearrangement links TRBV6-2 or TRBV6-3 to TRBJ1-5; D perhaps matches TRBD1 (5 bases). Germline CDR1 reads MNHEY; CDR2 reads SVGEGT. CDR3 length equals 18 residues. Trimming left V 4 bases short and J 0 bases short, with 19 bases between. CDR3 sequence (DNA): TGTGCCAGCAGTTCCCCTGACAGTGGGGCCTATAGCAATCAGCCCCAGCATTTT. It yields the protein CASSSPDSGAYSNQPQHF.

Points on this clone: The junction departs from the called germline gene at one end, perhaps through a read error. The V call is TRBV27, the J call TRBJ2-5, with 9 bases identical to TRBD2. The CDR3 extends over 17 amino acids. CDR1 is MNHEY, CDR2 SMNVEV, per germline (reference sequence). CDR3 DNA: TGTGCCAGCAGTTTAACATCTAGCGGGGAGTACCAAGAGGCCCAGTACTTC. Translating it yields CASSLTSSGEYQEAQYF.

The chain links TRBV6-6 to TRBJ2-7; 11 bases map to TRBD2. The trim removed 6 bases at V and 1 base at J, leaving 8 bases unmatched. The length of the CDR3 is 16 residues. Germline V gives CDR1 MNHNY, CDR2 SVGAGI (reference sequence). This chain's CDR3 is CASSPAGTSGSYEQYF. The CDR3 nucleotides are TGTGCCAGCAGCCCCGCCGGGACTAGCGGTTCCTACGAGCAGTACTTC.

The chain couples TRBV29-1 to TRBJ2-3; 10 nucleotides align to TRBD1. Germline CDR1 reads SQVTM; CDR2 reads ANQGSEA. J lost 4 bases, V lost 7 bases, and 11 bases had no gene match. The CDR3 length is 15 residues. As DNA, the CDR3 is TGCAGCGCTTCGCCCGGGACAGGGGCCGCAGATACGCAGTATTTT. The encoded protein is CSASPGTGAADTQYF.

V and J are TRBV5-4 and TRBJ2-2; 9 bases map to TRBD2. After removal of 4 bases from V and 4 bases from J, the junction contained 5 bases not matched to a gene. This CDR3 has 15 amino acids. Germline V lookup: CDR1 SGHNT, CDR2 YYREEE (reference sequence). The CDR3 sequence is CASSLAGRGTGELFF. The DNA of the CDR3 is TGTGCCAGCAGCCTAGCGGGAAGGGGCACCGGGGAGCTGTTTTTT.

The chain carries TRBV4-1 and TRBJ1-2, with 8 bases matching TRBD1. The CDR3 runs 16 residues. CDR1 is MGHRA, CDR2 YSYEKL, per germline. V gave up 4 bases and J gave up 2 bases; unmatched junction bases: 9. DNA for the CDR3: TGCGCCAGCAGCCGAACGACAGGGGCATCGAACTATGGCTACACCTTC. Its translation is CASSRTTGASNYGYTF.

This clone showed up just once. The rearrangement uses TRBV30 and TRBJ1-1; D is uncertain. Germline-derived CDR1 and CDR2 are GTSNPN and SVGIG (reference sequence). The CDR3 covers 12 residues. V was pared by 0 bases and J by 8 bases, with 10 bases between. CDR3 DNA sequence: TGTGCCTGGAGTGTATCTGGCGGCGAAGCTTTCTTT. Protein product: CAWSVSGGEAFF.

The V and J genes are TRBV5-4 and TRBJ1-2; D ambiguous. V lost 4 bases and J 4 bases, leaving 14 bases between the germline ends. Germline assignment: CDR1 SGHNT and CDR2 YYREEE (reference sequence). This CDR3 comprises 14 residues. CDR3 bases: TGTGCCAGCAGCCAACATGGTTCCTCCTATGGCTACACCTTC. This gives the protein CASSQHGSSYGYTF. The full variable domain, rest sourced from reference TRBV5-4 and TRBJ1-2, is ETGVTQSPTHLIKTRGQQVTLRCSSQSGHNTVSWYQQALGQGPQFIFQYYREEENGRGNFPPRFSGLQFPNYSSELNVNALELDDSALYLCASSQHGSSYGYTFGSGTRLTVV.

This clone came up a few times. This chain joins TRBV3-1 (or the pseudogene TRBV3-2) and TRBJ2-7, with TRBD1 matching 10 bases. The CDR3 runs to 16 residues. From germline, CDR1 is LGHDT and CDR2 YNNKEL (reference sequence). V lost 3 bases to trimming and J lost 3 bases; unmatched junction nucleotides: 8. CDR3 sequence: CASSQTPGTGDYEQYF. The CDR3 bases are TGTGCCAGCAGCCAGACGCCCGGGACAGGGGACTACGAGCAGTACTTC.

The CDR3 protein is CASSQVVLNTEAFF. The CDR3 DNA is TGCGCCAGCAGCCAAGTTGTCTTGAACACTGAAGCTTTCTTT. The gene calls are TRBV4-1 and TRBJ1-1, with D uncertain. This CDR3 is 14 amino acids long. V was pared by 1 base and J by 0 bases, with 6 bases between. Germline CDR1 reads MGHRA; CDR2 reads YSYEKL.

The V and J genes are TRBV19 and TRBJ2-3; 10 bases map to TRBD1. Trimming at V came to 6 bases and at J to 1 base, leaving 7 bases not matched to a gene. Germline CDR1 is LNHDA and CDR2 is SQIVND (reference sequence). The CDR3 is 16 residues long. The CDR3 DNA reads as TGTGCCAGTAGCCCCGGGACAGGGGACGGCACAGATACGCAGTATTTT. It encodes CASSPGTGDGTDTQYF.

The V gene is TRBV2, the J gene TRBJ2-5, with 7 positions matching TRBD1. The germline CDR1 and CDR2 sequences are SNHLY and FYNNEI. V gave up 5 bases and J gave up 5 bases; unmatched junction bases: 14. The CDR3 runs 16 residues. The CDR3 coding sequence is TGTGCCAGCAGTACGGTGAGGGGGCTGGGTACGGAGACCCAGTACTTC. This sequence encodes CASSTVRGLGTETQYF.

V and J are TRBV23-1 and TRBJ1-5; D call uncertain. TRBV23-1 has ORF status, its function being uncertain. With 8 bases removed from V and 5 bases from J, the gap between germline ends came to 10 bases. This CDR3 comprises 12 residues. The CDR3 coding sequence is TGCGCCAGCCCCTCAGTTCATCAGCCCCAGCATTTT. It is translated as CASPSVHQPQHF.

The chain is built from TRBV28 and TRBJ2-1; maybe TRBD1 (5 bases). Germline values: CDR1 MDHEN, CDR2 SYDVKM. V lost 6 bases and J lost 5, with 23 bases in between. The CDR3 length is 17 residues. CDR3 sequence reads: CASSPVGLPIADNEQFF. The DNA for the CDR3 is TGTGCCAGCAGCCCTGTGGGGCTCCCCATCGCTGACAATGAGCAGTTCTTC.

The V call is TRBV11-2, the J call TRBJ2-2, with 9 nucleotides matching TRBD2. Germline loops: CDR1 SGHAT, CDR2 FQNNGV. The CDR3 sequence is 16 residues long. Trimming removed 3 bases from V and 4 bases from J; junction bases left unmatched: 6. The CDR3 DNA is TGTGCCAGCAGCTTGTTAGCGGGGGTCACCACCGGGGAGCTGTTTTTT. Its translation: CASSLLAGVTTGELFF.

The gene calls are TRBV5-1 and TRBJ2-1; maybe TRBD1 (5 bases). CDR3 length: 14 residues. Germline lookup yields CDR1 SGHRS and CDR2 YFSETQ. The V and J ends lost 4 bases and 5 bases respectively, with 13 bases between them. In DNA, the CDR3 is TGCGCCAGCAGCCGGACGACAGACCACAATGAGCAGTTCTTC. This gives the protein CASSRTTDHNEQFF.